Listed here are 21 T cell receptor beta chains from one sample, sequenced in a study of cytomegalovirus exposure and HLA in healthy donors. Some clones are missing from TCRdb's copy, which holds only in-frame ones; the method was immunoSEQ multiplex PCR. The top ten hold approximately 2.3% of the sample, which has approximately 120,000 clones, around nine tenths seen once. Sequenced material: PBMCs. The receptors derive from a young woman in good health and CMV-seronegative.

The chain's CDR3 is CASSVEAGGPTDTQYF. CDR3 bases: TGTGCCAGCAGTGTAGAAGCGGGGGGGCCGACAGATACGCAGTATTTT. The rearrangement links TRBV6-4 to TRBJ2-3; the match to TRBD2 covers 10 bases. The V and J ends lost 4 bases and 3 bases, in that order; junction bases with no gene match: 7. CDR1 and CDR2 from the germline V gene are MRHNA and SNTAGT. This CDR3 is 16 amino acids long.

The chain uses TRBV6-5 and TRBJ2-7, with D possibly matching TRBD1 (6 bases). V was pared by 6 bases and J by 1 base, with 16 bases between. This CDR3 spans 15 amino acids. Germline V gene sequence: CDR1 MNHEY, CDR2 SVGAGI. The CDR3 DNA reads TGTGCCAGCAGACGTGGACAGTCACCATCCTACGAGCAGTACTTC. This translates into CASRRGQSPSYEQYF.

V usage is TRBV5-1 and J usage is TRBJ1-4; D is unresolved. This CDR3 contains 14 residues. The germline V gene encodes CDR1 SGHRS and CDR2 YFSETQ. Trimming left V 0 bases short and J 7 bases short, with 10 bases between. CDR3 DNA: TGCGCCAGCAGCTTGGGGGTAGGGAGTGAAAAACTGTTTTTT. Translating gives CASSLGVGSEKLFF. The whole variable domain, filled in from reference TRBV5-1 and TRBJ1-4, reads KAGVTQTPRYLIKTRGQQVTLSCSPISGHRSVSWYQQTPGQGLQFLFEYFSETQRNKGNFPGRFSGRQFSNSRSEMNVSTLELGDSALYLCASSLGVGSEKLFFGSGTQLSVL.

This clone was seen once. The chain joins TRBV10-2 to TRBJ2-1, with 10 bases lining up with TRBD2. The germline V gene encodes CDR1 WSHSY and CDR2 SAAADI. The V and J ends lost 7 bases and 6 bases, in that order; junction bases with no gene match: 3. CDR3 length equals 13 residues. This CDR3 reads CASTSGSFNEQFF. In DNA form, the CDR3 reads TGCGCCAGCACTAGCGGGAGTTTCAATGAGCAGTTCTTC.

The rearrangement uses TRBV23-1 and TRBJ1-2; D may be TRBD1 (5 bases). TRBV23-1 is annotated as an ORF whose role is uncertain. V dropped 10 bases and J dropped 0 bases, with 15 bases sitting between them. CDR3 length: 14 amino acids. The DNA of the CDR3 is TGCGCCACCCGCAAGGGGTCCTCTAACTATGGCTACACCTTC. It yields the protein CATRKGSSNYGYTF.

The chain's CDR3 is CASSLAPGTQQYF. The CDR3 DNA reads as TGTGCCAGCAGTTTGGCCCCAGGGACTCAGCAGTACTTC. V usage is TRBV28 and J usage is TRBJ2-7; D might be TRBD2 (6 bases). V was shortened by 3 bases and J by 8 bases, with 14 bases between the two germline ends. This CDR3 is 13 amino acids long. Germline V CDR1 and CDR2: MDHEN, SYDVKM.

The chain is built from TRBV18 and TRBJ1-3, with D uncertain. The CDR3 consists of 15 residues. CDR1 and CDR2 (germline): KGHSH, LQKENI. Trimming pared 3 bases from V and 0 bases from J, leaving 9 bases between. For the CDR3, the DNA is TGTGCCAGCTCACCTTCGGGTTCCTCTGGAAACACCATATATTTT. It translates to CASSPSGSSGNTIYF.

This clone is medium-sized within its sample. The J gene is TRBJ1-1, the V gene TRBV27, with 9 bases fitting TRBD1. J was trimmed by 0 bases and V by 4 bases; bases with no gene match: 9. The CDR3 runs 17 residues. The germline CDR1 and CDR2 sequences are MNHEY and SMNVEV (reference sequence). CDR3 coding DNA: TGTGCCAGCAGTTCGAACAGGGGGCGGACCATGAACACTGAAGCTTTCTTT. It yields the protein CASSSNRGRTMNTEAFF.

The genes are TRBV19 and TRBJ2-2; D is uncertain. Germline values: CDR1 LNHDA, CDR2 SQIVND (reference sequence). V lost 6 bases to trimming and J lost 1 base, with 9 bases between them. This CDR3 spans 14 amino acids. The CDR3 reads CASREKRNTGELFF. CDR3 in DNA: TGTGCCAGTAGAGAAAAGCGGAACACCGGGGAGCTGTTTTTT.

The chain joins TRBV30 to TRBJ2-1; no firm D call. The ends were cut back, 4 bases at V and 8 bases at J, with 15 bases in the middle. Germline CDR1 is GTSNPN and CDR2 is SVGIG (reference sequence). CDR3 length: 13 amino acids. The CDR3: CAWTQSLLHEQFF. In DNA, the CDR3 is TGTGCCTGGACGCAATCACTACTACATGAGCAGTTCTTC.

This clone has just a few counts. The V gene is TRBV28, the J gene TRBJ1-2; the D is unclear. The V and J ends lost 5 bases and 5 bases respectively, with 12 bases between them. The CDR3 sequence is 13 residues long. Germline assignment: CDR1 MDHEN and CDR2 SYDVKM. DNA for the CDR3: TGTGCCAGCAGTACTGGGCAGCCATATGGCTACACCTTC. It is translated as CASSTGQPYGYTF.

This chain connects TRBV30 to TRBJ1-5; D possibly corresponds to TRBD1 (6 bases). Germline lookup yields CDR1 GTSNPN and CDR2 SVGIG (reference sequence). The CDR3 has 15 residues. V was clipped by 0 bases and J by 7 bases, with 16 bases between them. Here the CDR3 DNA reads TGTGCCTGGAGTGTACGGGGGGGGCTGGGGCAGCCCCAGCATTTT. It codes for CAWSVRGGLGQPQHF.

V and J are TRBV29-1 and TRBJ1-2; 8 bases are a match to TRBD1. With V trimmed by 6 bases and J by 4 bases, 19 bases remained unmatched. This CDR3 spans 17 amino acids. Germline values: CDR1 SQVTM, CDR2 ANQGSEA. The CDR3: CSVATTGDPFAPYGYTF. The CDR3 bases are TGCAGCGTGGCAACGACAGGGGACCCCTTTGCTCCCTATGGCTACACCTTC.

The V gene is TRBV29-1, the J gene TRBJ1-2; D may be TRBD1 (5 bases). From germline, CDR1 is SQVTM and CDR2 ANQGSEA. Deletions cut 4 bases from V and 7 bases from J, with 16 bases between. This CDR3 is built from 13 residues. As DNA, the CDR3 is TGCAGCGTTGTATCCAGGGCAGCGGGTGGCTACACCTTC. It encodes CSVVSRAAGGYTF. Complete variable domain (other parts from reference TRBV29-1 and TRBJ1-2): SAVISQKPSRDICQRGTSLTIQCQVDSQVTMMFWYRQQPGQSLTLIATANQGSEATYESGFVIDKFPISRPNLTFSTLTVSNMSPEDSSIYLCSVVSRAAGGYTFGSGTRLTVV.

This CDR3 reads CASSLEASGASTYEQYF. As DNA, the CDR3 is TGCGCCAGCAGCTTGGAGGCCAGCGGGGCATCAACCTACGAGCAGTACTTC. The rearrangement uses TRBV5-1 and TRBJ2-7; TRBD2 matches at 7 bases. Trimming cost V 0 bases and J 2 bases; bases outside gene matches: 11. The CDR3 spans 17 residues. Germline V lookup: CDR1 SGHRS, CDR2 YFSETQ. Filled out from reference TRBV5-1 and TRBJ2-7, the complete variable domain reads KAGVTQTPRYLIKTRGQQVTLSCSPISGHRSVSWYQQTPGQGLQFLFEYFSETQRNKGNFPGRFSGRQFSNSRSEMNVSTLELGDSALYLCASSLEASGASTYEQYFGPGTRLTVT.

The chain uses TRBV4-1 and TRBJ1-3; unclear D gene. The CDR3 runs to 13 residues. Per germline, CDR1 MGHRA and CDR2 YSYEKL. V lost 5 bases and J 0 bases, leaving 5 bases between the germline ends. The CDR3 coding sequence is TGCGCCAGCAGCGGGAGCTCTGGAAACACCATATATTTT. As protein: CASSGSSGNTIYF.

V usage is TRBV6-1 and J usage is TRBJ2-5, with TRBD1 identical over 10 bases. The CDR3 consists of 16 residues. Germline-derived CDR1 and CDR2 are MNHNS and SASEGT. V lost 0 bases, J lost 5 bases, and 6 bases stayed unmatched. This CDR3 reads CASSEAAGTGDETQYF. The CDR3 nucleotides read TGTGCCAGCAGTGAAGCGGCCGGGACAGGGGATGAGACCCAGTACTTC.

The chain joins TRBV13 to TRBJ2-1, with 8 bases lining up with TRBD2. The CDR3 spans 13 residues. The V and J ends lost 5 bases and 5 bases, in that order; junction bases with no gene match: 2. The germline V gene encodes CDR1 PRHDT and CDR2 FYEKMQ (reference sequence). CDR3 sequence reads: CASSRGLDNEQFF. CDR3 bases: TGTGCCAGCAGCAGGGGACTAGACAATGAGCAGTTCTTC.

The rearrangement joins TRBV28 to TRBJ1-5; D not certain. The CDR3 contains 16 residues. V was trimmed by 1 base and J by 3 bases, leaving 13 bases between them. The germline gives CDR1 MDHEN, CDR2 SYDVKM. The CDR3 nucleotides read TGTGCCAGCAGTTTATATAGCGCCAACTCCAATCAGCCCCAGCATTTT. Protein sequence: CASSLYSANSNQPQHF.

The V call is TRBV6-6, the J call TRBJ1-2, with D unresolved. The CDR3 contains 12 residues. Germline V gives CDR1 MNHNY, CDR2 SVGAGI (reference sequence). V was trimmed by 6 bases and J by 5 bases, leaving 10 bases between them. This CDR3 reads CASSGSGYGYTF. The CDR3 DNA reads TGTGCCAGCAGCGGCTCAGGATATGGCTACACCTTC.

The chain couples TRBV4-3 to TRBJ2-6, with a weak D call TRBD1 (6 bases). The CDR3 covers 19 residues. In germline, CDR1 is LGHNA, CDR2 YSLEER. The V gene lost 4 bases and the J gene lost 4 bases, with 23 bases spanning the gap. In DNA form, the CDR3 reads TGCGCCAGCAGCCTCACTGGGACACTTATCCGGGGAGGGGCCAACGTCCTGACTTTC. Translated, it gives CASSLTGTLIRGGANVLTF.